This T cell receptor (beta chain) was sequenced for a study of beta chain features in type 1 diabetes. The study's findings and limits: Researchers could not determine here whether HLA type influences TCRB rearrangement. The naive, central memory and Treg TCRB repertoires of patients appeared to be more similar to one another than those of healthy donors. The study found moderately but significantly shorter TCRB CDR3s in all four CD4+ subsets of Type 1 diabetes patients. Patients and controls would share equally any PCR tilt toward shorter templates.

All sorted populations exceeded 95% purity. This clone occurred a few times. Antigen unknown. Every bit of the isolated RNA underwent reverse transcription, so sequencing read expressed TCRB transcripts. Some clones are missing from TCRdb's copy, which holds only in-frame ones; the method was immunoSEQ multiplex PCR. Altogether almost 350,000 clones are present, about a tenth being singletons, with the ten largest covering approximately 1%. The germline V gene has CDR1 SGHAT and CDR2 FQNNGV. The CDR3 contains 16 residues. The V gene end was trimmed by 7 bases and the J gene end by 5 bases; junction bases not matched to a gene: 16.

This TCR was sampled from a young man with type 1 diabetes. The chain joins TRBV11-2 to TRBJ2-5; 7 nucleotides line up with TRBD1. The material sequenced was central memory CD4+ T cells from blood. DNA for the CDR3: TGTGCCAGCAAAGACAGGGAGAGAGATGGTAGCGAGACCCAGTACTTC. This gives the protein CASKDRERDGSETQYF.